These 21 T cell receptor beta chains share one sample of origin, sequenced in a study of blood T cell repertoires in COVID-19. Clones were read by immunoSEQ multiplex PCR, and TCRdb kept only the in-frame ones, dropping some. This repertoire shows roughly 250,000 clones, roughly 82% found once; its top ten account for 4.9%. The sample taken for sequencing was peripheral blood. The receptor set was obtained from a woman of 80 years or more with active or convalescent COVID-19.

J is TRBJ1-1 and V is TRBV7-2, with D possibly matching TRBD1 (6 bases). Per the germline V gene, CDR1 is SGHTA and CDR2 is FQGNSA. The V end lost 3 bases, the J end lost 14 bases, and 22 bases lay between the germline ends. This CDR3 has 14 amino acids. The chain's CDR3 is CASSFPGNTGRYFF. CDR3 in DNA: TGTGCCAGCAGCTTCCCCGGAAACACAGGGAGATACTTCTTT. Together with reference TRBV7-2 and TRBJ1-1, the CDR3 gives the full variable domain: GAGVSQSPSNKVTEKGKDVELRCDPISGHTALYWYRQSLGQGLEFLIYFQGNSAPDKSGLPSDRFSAERTGGSVSTLTIQRTQQEDSAVYLCASSFPGNTGRYFFGQGTRLTVV.

This clone has a handful of counts. This sequence joins TRBV2 and TRBJ1-2; D not resolved. This CDR3 spans 13 amino acids. Germline V gene lookup returns CDR1 SNHLY and CDR2 FYNNEI. Trimming took off 7 bases at V and 2 bases at J, with 11 bases between the two ends. For the CDR3, the DNA is TGTGCCAGCACCAGACTTCCGAACTATGGCTACACCTTC. It specifies CASTRLPNYGYTF.

V usage is TRBV5-1 and J usage is TRBJ2-7, with 12 bases aligning to TRBD1. The CDR3 extends over 19 amino acids. The junction had 14 bases not matched to a gene; V was cut back by 4 bases and J by 0 bases. Per germline, CDR1 SGHRS and CDR2 YFSETQ. CDR3 sequence (DNA): TGCGCCAGCAGCGGTAACTCCGGGACAGGGGGCCTTTACTCCTACGAGCAGTACTTC. Translating gives CASSGNSGTGGLYSYEQYF. Full variable domain (outside the CDR3, taken from reference TRBV5-1 and TRBJ2-7): KAGVTQTPRYLIKTRGQQVTLSCSPISGHRSVSWYQQTPGQGLQFLFEYFSETQRNKGNFPGRFSGRQFSNSRSEMNVSTLELGDSALYLCASSGNSGTGGLYSYEQYFGPGTRLTVT.

This chain joins TRBV6-1 and TRBJ1-5; D uncertain. Between the trimmed V and J ends, which lost 1 base and 4 bases, there was a span of 8 bases. CDR3 length: 14 amino acids. The germline gives CDR1 MNHNS, CDR2 SASEGT. The CDR3 sequence: CASSEVGRNQPQHF. In DNA, the CDR3 is TGTGCCAGCAGTGAAGTAGGCAGGAATCAGCCCCAGCATTTT.

The rearrangement joins TRBV6-1 to TRBJ2-6, with no clear D. The germline V gene has CDR1 MNHNS and CDR2 SASEGT. CDR3 length: 15 residues. V lost 3 bases and J 0 bases, leaving 6 bases between the germline ends. CDR3 protein: CASSDSFSGANVLTF. The CDR3 bases are TGTGCCAGCAGTGATTCGTTCTCTGGGGCCAACGTCCTGACTTTC.

A few counts support this clone. This chain joins TRBV7-9 and TRBJ2-3; 7 bases agree with TRBD1. CDR3 length: 14 amino acids. CDR1 and CDR2 (germline): SEHNR, FQNEAQ (reference sequence). The V gene end was trimmed by 5 bases and the J gene end by 3 bases; junction bases not matched to a gene: 5. The CDR3 region has the DNA TGTGCCAGCAGCCGAACAGGGGCGACAGATACGCAGTATTTT. Its protein is CASSRTGATDTQYF.

J is TRBJ1-3 and V is TRBV28; unclear D gene. The CDR3 is 15 amino acids. Germline CDR1 MDHEN, CDR2 SYDVKM. The ends were cut back, 7 bases at V and 0 bases at J, with 13 bases in the middle. For the CDR3, the DNA is TGTGCCAGCAACCCAAACACCCACTCTGGAAACACCATATATTTT. It encodes CASNPNTHSGNTIYF.

This clone was counted between two and nine times. The V call is TRBV15, the J call TRBJ1-2; 8 nucleotides line up with TRBD1. The CDR3 extends over 18 amino acids. Germline-derived CDR1 and CDR2 are LNHNV and YYDKDF (reference sequence). The junction had 11 bases not matched to a gene; V was cut back by 0 bases and J by 2 bases. The CDR3 protein is CATSRDVRQGKGNYGYTF. DNA of the CDR3: TGTGCCACCAGCAGAGATGTGAGACAGGGGAAGGGGAACTATGGCTACACCTTC.

The V gene is TRBV2, the J gene TRBJ2-2, with 15 positions matching TRBD2. V lost 9 bases and J lost 5; bases outside the gene matches: 10. CDR1 is SNHLY, CDR2 FYNNEI, per germline. The CDR3 extends over 17 amino acids. CDR3 nucleotides: TGTGCCAGAAAGGCGGGACTAGCGGGAGGAGGGACCGGGGAGCTGTTTTTT. Its protein product is CARKAGLAGGGTGELFF.

V gene TRBV2 combines with J gene TRBJ1-2; no reliable D call. The CDR3 has 12 amino acids. V was clipped by 7 bases and J by 4 bases, with 10 bases between them. Germline CDR1 reads SNHLY; CDR2 reads FYNNEI. The CDR3 DNA reads as TGTGCCAGCACGCAGGAGGCCTATGGCTACACCTTC. Its protein is CASTQEAYGYTF.

The chain combines TRBV18 with TRBJ2-3, with D maybe TRBD2 (5 bases). Germline loops: CDR1 KGHSH, CDR2 LQKENI. The CDR3 covers 13 residues. V lost 3 bases to trimming and J lost 5 bases, with 9 bases between them. CDR3 bases: TGTGCCAGCTCACCCGGACTTCAAGATACGCAGTATTTT. Protein sequence: CASSPGLQDTQYF. Together with reference TRBV18 and TRBJ2-3, the CDR3 gives the full variable domain: NAGVMQNPRHLVRRRGQEARLRCSPMKGHSHVYWYRQLPEEGLKFMVYLQKENIIDESGMPKERFSAEFPKEGPSILRIQQVVRGDSAAYFCASSPGLQDTQYFGPGTRLTVL.

The chain employs TRBV5-3 and TRBJ1-4; D unclear. TRBV5-3 is identified as an open reading frame with a role that is uncertain. The length of the CDR3 is 17 residues. V was trimmed by 4 bases and J by 7 bases, leaving 23 bases between them. The CDR3, as DNA: TGTGCCAGAAGCCTCCGCGGGCCAAGAAATTTTAGTGAAAAACTGTTTTTT. Its translation: CARSLRGPRNFSEKLFF.

V gene TRBV5-6 combines with J gene TRBJ1-4; D may be TRBD1 (5 bases). From germline, CDR1 is SGHDT and CDR2 YYEEEE. The CDR3 consists of 13 residues. V gave up 3 bases and J gave up 10 bases, with 13 bases separating them. The CDR3 sequence: CASSSTQGGKLFF. The CDR3 bases are TGTGCCAGCAGCTCAACGCAGGGCGGAAAACTGTTTTTT.

The chain carries TRBV5-1 and TRBJ1-1; 7 nucleotides align to TRBD1. Germline V gives CDR1 SGHRS, CDR2 YFSETQ. There are 14 residues in the CDR3. The trim removed 4 bases at V and 11 bases at J, leaving 14 bases unmatched. The CDR3 loop is CASSLERGQAAAFF. Here the CDR3 DNA reads TGCGCCAGCAGCCTTGAAAGAGGACAGGCCGCGGCTTTCTTT.

The rearrangement links TRBV28 to TRBJ1-2; 11 positions agree with TRBD1. Germline V gene data show CDR1 as MDHEN and CDR2 as SYDVKM. Trimming took 2 bases from V and 7 from J; bases not matched to a gene: 6. CDR3 length: 15 residues. Written as DNA, the CDR3 is TGTGCCAGCAGTTTAGGGGGACAGGGGGATAGTGGCTACACCTTC. It specifies CASSLGGQGDSGYTF.

V gene TRBV2 combines with J gene TRBJ1-6; D may be TRBD1 (6 bases). V was shortened by 2 bases and J by 9 bases, with 8 bases between the two germline ends. Germline CDR1 SNHLY, CDR2 FYNNEI. The CDR3 has 13 residues. CDR3 protein: CASSERGGSPLHF. The CDR3 DNA is TGTGCCAGCAGTGAAAGGGGGGGTTCACCCCTCCACTTT. Drawing the rest from reference TRBV2 and TRBJ1-6, the complete variable domain is EPEVTQTPSHQVTQMGQEVILRCVPISNHLYFYWYRQILGQKVEFLVSFYNNEISEKSEIFDDQFSVERPDGSNFTLKIRSTKLEDSAMYFCASSERGGSPLHFGNGTRLTVT.

This clone was found once. This chain joins TRBV9 and TRBJ2-2; D remains ambiguous. The CDR3 loop spans 15 amino acids. V lost 3 bases and J lost 7, with 16 bases in between. Germline values: CDR1 SGDLS, CDR2 YYNGEE. In DNA form, the CDR3 reads TGTGCCAGCAGCGCCGACTCTAGGTATGGCGGGGAGCTGTTTTTT. Translating it yields CASSADSRYGGELFF.

The chain uses TRBV6-5 and TRBJ2-2; tentative D call: TRBD2 (5 bases). With 4 bases removed from V and 1 base from J, the gap between germline ends came to 10 bases. Looked up from germline, CDR1 is MNHEY and CDR2 is SVGAGI. The length of the CDR3 is 15 residues. CDR3 in amino acids: CASSWTHRNTGELFF. CDR3 bases: TGTGCCAGCAGTTGGACTCATCGGAACACCGGGGAGCTGTTTTTT.

This sequence joins TRBV5-1 and TRBJ2-3, with D hard to call. CDR3 length: 14 residues. Looked up from germline, CDR1 is SGHRS and CDR2 is YFSETQ. With 0 bases removed from V and 2 bases from J, the gap between germline ends came to 7 bases. The CDR3 sequence is CASSLGQDTDTQYF. DNA for the CDR3: TGCGCCAGCAGCTTGGGGCAGGACACAGATACGCAGTATTTT. The full variable domain, its missing parts supplied by reference TRBV5-1 and TRBJ2-3, is KAGVTQTPRYLIKTRGQQVTLSCSPISGHRSVSWYQQTPGQGLQFLFEYFSETQRNKGNFPGRFSGRQFSNSRSEMNVSTLELGDSALYLCASSLGQDTDTQYFGPGTRLTVL.

The table lists this clone with a count of one. The chain joins TRBV5-4 to TRBJ2-7, with D perhaps TRBD1 (6 bases). The CDR3 spans 12 residues. From germline, CDR1 is SGHNT and CDR2 YYREEE (reference sequence). The germline V and J ends were trimmed by 5 bases and 7 bases, with 13 bases remaining between them. CDR3 sequence reads: CASRVDRGEQYF. The CDR3 DNA reads TGTGCCAGCAGGGTAGATAGGGGGGAGCAGTACTTC.

This clone has a single count. The chain uses TRBV6-6 and TRBJ1-1; 7 positions agree with TRBD1. V shed 7 bases, J shed 5 bases, and the junction held 4 bases outside the gene matches. This CDR3 is 12 amino acids long. Germline CDR1 and CDR2: MNHNY and SVGAGI (reference sequence). CDR3 loop: CASNPGGTEAFF. CDR3 nucleotides: TGTGCCAGCAACCCAGGGGGTACTGAAGCTTTCTTT.